A selection of T cell receptor beta chains follows, all from one sample in a study of blood T cell repertoires in COVID-19. The repertoire was sequenced with immunoSEQ multiplex PCR; TCRdb's copy has only in-frame clones and lacks some. Among 300,000 or so clones listed, more than 85% were seen once. The specimen sequenced was PBMCs or T cells enriched from blood (not recorded which). The receptors shown here come from a woman in her twenties or thirties who had recovered from COVID-19. Each CDR3 is given with its conserved first and last residue. A D gene is named only where the DNA matches it firmly. Clone size is not always given. Where it is, it says once, few, many or a class for expanded clones.

v_gene,abundance,d_gene,j_gene,CDR3aa,CDR3nt
TRBV27,NA,NA,TRBJ1-3,CASSPGGDHSGNTIYF,TGTGCCAGCAGTCCCGGGGGGGATCACTCTGGAAACACCATATATTTT
TRBV6-5,NA,NA,TRBJ1-4,CASSLGTREKLFF,TGTGCCAGCAGTCTGGGGACTAGAGAAAAACTGTTTTTT
TRBV7-9,NA,TRBD2,TRBJ2-3,CASSPVPQAGGGSDTQYF,TGTGCCAGCAGCCCAGTCCCCCAAGCGGGGGGTGGCTCAGATACGCAGTATTTT
TRBV28,once,TRBD2,TRBJ2-3,CASRASGDSDTQYF,TGTGCCAGCAGAGCTAGCGGGGATTCAGATACGCAGTATTTT
TRBV30,NA,NA,TRBJ1-1,CAWSGRNTEAFF,TGTGCCTGGTCGGGGAGGAACACTGAAGCTTTCTTT
TRBV29-1,NA,TRBD1,TRBJ1-1,CSVEGGTGAFF,TGCAGCGTTGAAGGGGGGACAGGGGCTTTCTTT
TRBV7-9,NA,TRBD1,TRBJ1-5,CASSFGTGGPQPQHF,TGTGCCAGCAGCTTCGGGACAGGGGGCCCTCAGCCCCAGCATTTT
TRBV11-2,NA,NA,TRBJ2-1,CASSLPKTGILYNEQFF,TGTGCCAGCAGCTTGCCCAAAACAGGGATCCTTTACAATGAGCAGTTCTTC
TRBV16,NA,NA,TRBJ1-5,CASSNQGYSNQPQHF,TGTGCCAGCAGCAACCAGGGCTATAGCAATCAGCCCCAGCATTTT
TRBV19,once,NA,TRBJ1-6,CASSIITDSNSPLHF,TGTGCCAGTAGTATCATTACAGACAGCAATTCACCCCTCCACTTT
TRBV19,NA,NA,TRBJ1-2,CASSILTANYGYTF,TGTGCCAGTAGTATCCTGACAGCTAACTATGGCTACACCTTC
TRBV19,NA,TRBD1,TRBJ1-5,CASSPLDRVFNQPQHF,TGTGCCAGTAGTCCCCTGGACAGGGTCTTCAATCAGCCCCAGCATTTT
TRBV5-1,once,TRBD1,TRBJ1-3,CASSLGTGGGERNTIYF,TGCGCCAGCAGCTTGGGTACAGGGGGAGGAGAGCGAAACACCATATATTTT
TRBV4-1,NA,NA,TRBJ1-1,CASSSRQRYTEAFF,TGCGCCAGCAGCTCCCGACAGAGGTACACTGAAGCTTTCTTT
TRBV9,NA,TRBD1,TRBJ1-2,CASSVDDRDYGYTF,TGTGCCAGCAGCGTAGACGACAGGGACTATGGCTACACCTTC
TRBV9,NA,TRBD1,TRBJ2-2,CASSVVAGGNTGELFF,TGTGCCAGCAGCGTAGTGGCAGGGGGTAACACCGGGGAGCTGTTTTTT
TRBV2,NA,TRBD1,TRBJ2-6,CASSRDRGLSGANVLTF,TGTGCCAGCAGTCGGGACAGGGGACTAAGTGGGGCCAACGTCCTGACTTTC
TRBV7-2,NA,NA,TRBJ2-2,CASSFPPGELFF,TGTGCCAGCAGCTTTCCTCCCGGGGAGCTGTTTTTT
TRBV2,NA,NA,TRBJ2-1,CASTKEGSYNEQFF,TGTGCCAGCACCAAGGAGGGCTCCTACAATGAGCAGTTCTTC
TRBV9,NA,TRBD2,TRBJ2-3,CASSPQGAGWSDTQYF,TGTGCCAGCAGCCCGCAAGGAGCGGGGTGGTCGGATACGCAGTATTTT
TRBV10-3,once,NA,TRBJ2-3,CAISESSRGVGDTQYF,TGTGCCATCAGTGAGTCGAGCAGGGGCGTGGGAGATACGCAGTATTTT
TRBV7-9,NA,TRBD2,TRBJ2-5,CASSTRTSGVRETQYF,TGTGCCAGCAGCACCCGGACTAGCGGGGTGAGAGAGACCCAGTACTTC
TRBV5-5,NA,NA,TRBJ2-7,CASSFQGSYEQYF,TGTGCCAGCAGCTTCCAGGGGTCCTACGAGCAGTACTTC
TRBV19,NA,TRBD2,TRBJ2-1,CASSTDSGGTRNEQFF,TGTGCCAGTAGTACCGATAGCGGGGGGACCAGGAATGAGCAGTTCTTC